The 27 T cell receptor beta chains presented below share a single source sample, sequenced in a study of blood T cell repertoires in COVID-19. Produced via immunoSEQ multiplex PCR; TCRdb's table is partial and in-frame only. Seen here are 150,000 to 200,000 clones, around 85% observed once, and the top ten hold 9.5% to 12%. Sequencing used peripheral blood. The receptor source for this set is a woman in her sixties with COVID-19, enrolled during active disease.

The chain combines TRBV7-2 with TRBJ1-1, with TRBD1 matching over 7 bases. The V gene's germline CDR1 is SGHTA and CDR2 FQGNSA. J was trimmed by 10 bases and V by 6 bases; bases with no gene match: 8. This CDR3 region has 12 residues. The CDR3 loop reads CASRPTGQGAFF. The CDR3 nucleotides read TGTGCCAGCAGGCCGACAGGGCAGGGAGCTTTCTTT.

The chain joins TRBV9 to TRBJ1-4; D gene uncertain. Trimming removed 3 bases from V and 8 bases from J, with 11 bases in between. Germline loops: CDR1 SGDLS, CDR2 YYNGEE. The CDR3 extends over 13 amino acids. For the CDR3, the DNA is TGTGCCAGCAGCGCTAACGGTCGGGAAAAACTGTTTTTT. It codes for CASSANGREKLFF.

The chain combines TRBV27 with TRBJ2-7; D might be TRBD2 (6 bases). Per the germline V gene, CDR1 is MNHEY and CDR2 is SMNVEV (reference sequence). Deletions cut 8 bases from V and 1 base from J, with 15 bases between. The CDR3 contains 14 residues. The DNA for the CDR3 is TGTGCCAGCGGGAGGTCGGGCAAATCCTACGAGCAGTACTTC. It translates to CASGRSGKSYEQYF.

The J gene is TRBJ2-7, the V gene TRBV28; D possibly corresponds to TRBD1 (5 bases). CDR3 length: 14 residues. Germline loops: CDR1 MDHEN, CDR2 SYDVKM. Between the trimmed V and J ends, which lost 3 bases and 2 bases, there was a span of 11 bases. The CDR3 nucleotides are TGTGCCAGCAGTTTCAGGGCAGGGACCTACGAGCAGTACTTC. Its protein is CASSFRAGTYEQYF.

This clone was seen more than once but under ten times. The chain recombines TRBV28 with TRBJ2-1, with no clear D. The CDR3 spans 12 residues. Per germline, CDR1 MDHEN and CDR2 SYDVKM. V lost 6 bases to trimming and J lost 3 bases, with 6 bases between them. This chain's CDR3 is CASRSRYNEQFF. Here the CDR3 DNA reads TGTGCCAGCAGGTCTCGCTACAATGAGCAGTTCTTC.

The chain joins TRBV19 to TRBJ1-5, with D possibly being TRBD1 (6 bases). V lost 1 base and J lost 0, with 16 bases in between. The CDR3 consists of 18 residues. The germline CDR1 and CDR2 sequences are LNHDA and SQIVND (reference sequence). CDR3 DNA sequence: TGTGCCAGTAGTATAGGAGGACAGAGAACTTATAGCAATCAGCCCCAGCATTTT. This encodes CASSIGGQRTYSNQPQHF.

In this sample, this clone turned up once. This sequence joins TRBV5-6 and TRBJ1-1; possibly TRBD1 for D (6 bases). The ends were cut back, 0 bases at V and 4 bases at J, with 10 bases in the middle. CDR1 SGHDT and CDR2 YYEEEE come from the germline V gene. This CDR3 has 14 amino acids. The CDR3 DNA follows: TGTGCCAGCAGCTTGGGGGGCAGGGGCACTGAAGCTTTCTTT. The encoded protein is CASSLGGRGTEAFF.

The chain couples TRBV2 to TRBJ2-7; 11 bases match TRBD1. The CDR3 is made up of 17 amino acids. V gave up 7 bases and J gave up 0 bases; unmatched junction bases: 11. The germline V gene encodes CDR1 SNHLY and CDR2 FYNNEI. The CDR3 region is CASKAQDRGLLSYEQYF. The CDR3 bases are TGTGCCAGCAAAGCCCAGGACAGGGGGCTACTCTCCTACGAGCAGTACTTC.

The V and J genes are TRBV10-3 and TRBJ2-1, with TRBD1 identical over 8 bases. CDR1 ENHRY and CDR2 SYGVKD come from the germline V gene. The trim removed 3 bases at V and 7 bases at J, leaving 8 bases unmatched. The CDR3 contains 15 residues. CDR3 sequence: CAISDPTGAGNEQFF. The CDR3 DNA follows: TGTGCCATCAGTGACCCGACAGGGGCGGGAAATGAGCAGTTCTTC.

This chain uses TRBV28 with TRBJ1-5; 9 bases fit TRBD1. CDR1 and CDR2 (germline): MDHEN, SYDVKM. V shed 5 bases, J shed 3 bases, and the junction held 14 bases outside the gene matches. The CDR3 length is 18 residues. The DNA for the CDR3 is TGTGCCAGCAGTCCGACAGGGGGGAGGGGGGCCTTCAATCAGCCCCAGCATTTT. The encoded protein is CASSPTGGRGAFNQPQHF.

The chain combines TRBV11-2 with TRBJ2-7; 11 nucleotides agree with TRBD2. The CDR3 sequence is 16 residues long. V was pared by 5 bases and J by 4 bases, with 10 bases of the junction left unmatched. Germline CDR1 SGHAT, CDR2 FQNNGV. The DNA for the CDR3 is TGTGCCAGCAGCCCCCGTAGCGGGAGGGGGGGGTACGAGCAGTACTTC. Its translation is CASSPRSGRGGYEQYF.

This chain uses TRBV6-4 with TRBJ2-7; 12 nucleotides agree with TRBD1. This CDR3 spans 15 amino acids. Germline CDR1 reads MRHNA; CDR2 reads SNTAGT. V gave up 0 bases and J gave up 6 bases; unmatched junction bases: 3. The CDR3 here is CASSDSGTGGSEQYF. In DNA form, the CDR3 reads TGTGCCAGCAGTGACTCCGGGACAGGGGGCTCCGAGCAGTACTTC.

In its sample, this clone was seen once. The chain is built from TRBV27 and TRBJ2-1, with 8 bases matching TRBD2. Looked up from germline, CDR1 is MNHEY and CDR2 is SMNVEV (reference sequence). The ends lost 2 bases at V and 7 bases at J; junction bases unmatched: 16. This CDR3 comprises 18 residues. DNA for the CDR3: TGTGCCAGCAGTTTAACAGAACCCGGGAGGGGGGTTGGGAATGAGCAGTTCTTC. Translating it yields CASSLTEPGRGVGNEQFF.

This clone has a single count. The gene calls are TRBV9 and TRBJ2-1; weak D call: TRBD2 (5 bases). CDR3 length equals 16 residues. Trimming left V 0 bases short and J 0 bases short, with 10 bases between. The V gene's germline CDR1 is SGDLS and CDR2 YYNGEE. CDR3 protein: CASSVVRGSSYNEQFF. CDR3 nucleotide sequence: TGTGCCAGCAGCGTAGTTCGGGGTAGCTCCTACAATGAGCAGTTCTTC.

The J gene is TRBJ1-6, the V gene TRBV3-1 (or the pseudogene TRBV3-2), with 8 nucleotides matching TRBD1. Germline CDR1 reads LGHDT; CDR2 reads YNNKEL (reference sequence). The CDR3 spans 15 residues. The ends lost 1 base at V and 6 bases at J; junction bases unmatched: 2. The CDR3 protein is CASSQGQGANSPLHF. The CDR3 DNA is TGTGCCAGCAGCCAAGGTCAGGGGGCTAATTCACCCCTCCACTTT.

The gene calls are TRBV7-9 and TRBJ1-4; 9 bases fit TRBD1. The CDR3 spans 15 residues. Germline V CDR1 and CDR2: SEHNR, FQNEAQ (reference sequence). V shed 3 bases, J shed 8 bases, and the junction held 7 bases outside the gene matches. CDR3 protein: CASSFWDRAREKLFF. CDR3 sequence (DNA): TGTGCCAGCAGCTTTTGGGACAGGGCTCGGGAAAAACTGTTTTTT.

The chain has TRBV6-1 and TRBJ1-1; D not certain. V was trimmed by 1 base and J by 11 bases, leaving 14 bases between them. Per germline, CDR1 MNHNS and CDR2 SASEGT. The CDR3 is 13 amino acids. CDR3: CASSEGATLRAFF. The CDR3 DNA follows: TGTGCCAGCAGTGAAGGGGCAACCCTAAGGGCTTTCTTT.

The chain has TRBV29-1 and TRBJ1-1; TRBD1 aligns across 8 bases. CDR3 size: 14 residues. CDR1 is SQVTM, CDR2 ANQGSEA, per germline. The V and J ends lost 3 bases and 5 bases, in that order; junction bases with no gene match: 8. CDR3 nucleotide sequence: TGCAGCGTTGAGCATCGGGGGACAGGAACTGAAGCTTTCTTT. Encoded protein: CSVEHRGTGTEAFF.

This chain uses TRBV30 with TRBJ2-7; no firm D call. The CDR3 covers 11 residues. Looked up from germline, CDR1 is GTSNPN and CDR2 is SVGIG (reference sequence). V lost 4 bases and J 5 bases, leaving 9 bases between the germline ends. This CDR3 is CAWIKIDEQYF. CDR3 sequence (DNA): TGTGCCTGGATCAAAATTGACGAGCAGTACTTC.

The CDR3, as DNA: TGCGCCAGCAGCCGGGGACACGGACTTTCCTACGAGCAGTACTTC. Translation: CASSRGHGLSYEQYF. J is TRBJ2-7 and V is TRBV4-3; D perhaps matches TRBD1 (6 bases). V was clipped by 4 bases and J by 1 base, with 14 bases between them. Germline V gene sequence: CDR1 LGHNA, CDR2 YSLEER. CDR3 length: 15 amino acids.

The sample holds a few counts of this clone. The V call is TRBV7-2, the J call TRBJ2-1, with 7 bases lining up with TRBD2. CDR3 size: 16 residues. Germline V lookup: CDR1 SGHTA, CDR2 FQGNSA. The V gene end was trimmed by 5 bases and the J gene end by 5 bases; junction bases not matched to a gene: 12. The CDR3 bases are TGTGCCAGCAGCCTGTCTTCGAGCGGGGCTAACAATGAGCAGTTCTTC. Its translation is CASSLSSSGANNEQFF. Full variable domain (missing parts from reference TRBV7-2 and TRBJ2-1): GAGVSQSPSNKVTEKGKDVELRCDPISGHTALYWYRQSLGQGLEFLIYFQGNSAPDKSGLPSDRFSAERTGGSVSTLTIQRTQQEDSAVYLCASSLSSSGANNEQFFGPGTRLTVL.

The chain uses TRBV7-2 and TRBJ2-2; D gene unclear. The germline CDR1 and CDR2 sequences are SGHTA and FQGNSA. The CDR3 totals 13 residues. V was cut by 4 bases and J by 5 bases, with 8 bases left in between. CDR3 sequence reads: CASSSHRTGELFF. The CDR3 coding sequence is TGTGCCAGCAGCTCCCACCGGACCGGGGAGCTGTTTTTT.

This clone was picked up one time. This chain connects TRBV7-2 to TRBJ1-5; the match to TRBD1 covers 7 bases. The V gene end was trimmed by 1 base and the J gene end by 6 bases; junction bases not matched to a gene: 3. The CDR3 runs to 14 residues. Germline CDR1 and CDR2: SGHTA and FQGNSA. Here the CDR3 DNA reads TGTGCCAGCAGCTTAGAGCAGGGGGTTCAGCCCCAGCATTTT. Its protein product is CASSLEQGVQPQHF.

The gene calls are TRBV7-8 and TRBJ1-2; D possibly corresponds to TRBD1 (5 bases). The CDR3 runs 14 residues. Trimming took 6 bases from V and 0 from J, leaving 11 bases between them. In germline, CDR1 is SGHVS, CDR2 FQNEAQ. The CDR3 DNA sequence: TGTGCCAGCAGTCCGACAGTAGCTAACTATGGCTACACCTTC. Its protein product is CASSPTVANYGYTF.

This sequence joins TRBV25-1 and TRBJ2-5, with 14 nucleotides matching TRBD2. V was pared by 8 bases and J by 5 bases, with 1 base of the junction left unmatched. CDR1 and CDR2 from the germline V gene are MGHDK and SYGVNS. CDR3 length: 13 residues. CDR3 DNA: TGTGCCAGCGGACTAGCGGGAGGTGAGACCCAGTACTTC. The encoded protein is CASGLAGGETQYF.

Here the CDR3 DNA reads TGCGCCAGCAGCCAAGGTAGCGGGGGGTCCTACGAGCAGTACTTC. As protein: CASSQGSGGSYEQYF. V and J are TRBV4-1 and TRBJ2-7; TRBD2 matches at 10 bases. With 1 base clipped from V and 1 base from J, the junction kept 1 base outside the gene matches. This CDR3 has 15 residues. Germline CDR1 and CDR2: MGHRA and YSYEKL.

This rearrangement joins TRBV7-2 to TRBJ1-2; D remains ambiguous. CDR1 and CDR2 (germline): SGHTA, FQGNSA. There are 13 residues in the CDR3. V lost 1 base and J 4 bases, leaving 7 bases between the germline ends. Here the CDR3 reads CASSLVAAYGYTF. For the CDR3, the DNA is TGTGCCAGCAGCTTAGTGGCTGCCTATGGCTACACCTTC. Full variable domain (rest looked up from reference TRBV7-2 and TRBJ1-2): GAGVSQSPSNKVTEKGKDVELRCDPISGHTALYWYRQSLGQGLEFLIYFQGNSAPDKSGLPSDRFSAERTGGSVSTLTIQRTQQEDSAVYLCASSLVAAYGYTFGSGTRLTVV.